Reported below is one TCR beta chain. The data were obtained in a study of blood T cell repertoires in COVID-19. Whole-study context: Samples of COVID-19 (acute and convalescent) were obtained from the United States, Italy and Spain. Nucleic acid was either cDNA or gDNA, and it came from T cells, B-cell-depleted T cells, or PBMCs.

Original processing notes: Estimated nucleated cell counts came from reference gene primer amplification. Assay used: immunoSEQ multiplex PCR; TCRdb lists only in-frame clones, some missing. V, J and clone size were drawn from that table, and D and trimming were deduced from the DNA. The repertoire has 150,000 or so clones, around 80% of them found once; the top ten carry roughly 9.6%. Germline loops: CDR1 SGHTA, CDR2 FQGTGA. V shed 4 bases and J 0 bases; nucleotides not matched to a gene: 4. The CDR3 runs 16 residues. The sequence came from a man aged 55 to 70 with active or convalescent COVID-19. This chain uses TRBV7-3 with TRBJ2-2, with 8 bases that match TRBD1. The sequenced sample was peripheral blood. The CDR3, as DNA: TGTGCCAGCAGCTCTCCGACAGGGGCGAACACCGGGGAGCTGTTTTTT. Translating gives CASSSPTGANTGELFF.